The 2 T cell receptor beta chains below were found in one sample sequenced in a study of PD-1 blockade in classical Hodgkin lymphoma. Autologous stem cell transplantation was followed by relapse in every patient, and brentuximab vedotin exposure varied. Measured with immunoSEQ multiplex PCR; TCRdb has only the in-frame clones, and not every one. Among about 110,000 clones listed, 70% to 90% were seen once. The material sequenced was peripheral blood mononuclear cells (PBMCs), taken before the second cycle of nivolumab. Receptor source: a human donor with classical Hodgkin lymphoma.

The genes are TRBV12-5 and TRBJ2-1; 10 bases are a match to TRBD1. The CDR3 runs to 14 residues. V lost 6 bases, J lost 3 bases, and 2 bases stayed unmatched. Germline V gives CDR1 LGHNT, CDR2 FRNRAP. This CDR3 reads CASGGDRGYNEQFF. In nucleotides, the CDR3 is TGTGCTAGTGGGGGGGACAGGGGCTACAATGAGCAGTTCTTC.

The gene calls are TRBV5-5 and TRBJ2-7; D might be TRBD1 (6 bases). The CDR3 extends over 13 amino acids. The ends were cut back, 3 bases at V and 5 bases at J, with 12 bases in the middle. Germline V gene sequence: CDR1 SGHKS, CDR2 YYEKEE (reference sequence). In nucleotides, the CDR3 is TGTGCCAGCAGCTGGGACAAACGGCACGAGCAGTACTTC. This translates into CASSWDKRHEQYF.